This T cell receptor (beta chain) emerged from a study of cytomegalovirus exposure and HLA in healthy donors. Germline V lookup: CDR1 SEHNR, CDR2 FQNEAQ (reference sequence). The CDR3 contains 18 residues. V lost 5 bases and J 0 bases, leaving 17 bases between the germline ends. This PCR relied on a set of 60 Vbeta primers and 13 Jbeta primers. Only in-frame clones appear in the TCRdb table, and some are missing; sequencing was by immunoSEQ multiplex PCR. The data hold 75,000 to 95,000 clones, with 70% to 85% observed a single time. The V and J genes are TRBV7-9 and TRBJ2-6; TRBD1 might be the D (5 bases). The source material was PBMCs. The TCR sequence derives from a young man in good health and CMV-seronegative. CDR3 DNA sequence: TGTGCCAGCAGCCCACCTTACAGGCACACCTCTGGGGCCAACGTCCTGACTTTC. Translation gives CASSPPYRHTSGANVLTF.